The entry below gives a single T cell receptor beta chain sequence along with its context. Its antigen remains undetermined. The record has no base qualities; no much larger clone is one base away. The label giving this sample's time point can be read as: 45 days after influenza vaccine administration. These data are taken from a study of response to subunit inactivated influenza vaccine (dated by TCRdb to 2017 to 2018). Regarding the complete study: The study used deep quantitative T cell receptor repertoire profiling to track responses to a trivalent subunit inactivated influenza vaccine. The research as a whole found: According to the authors, only a limited number of new T cells may be recruited by each seasonal influenza vaccination.

The CDR3 holds 12 amino acids from the cysteine to the phenylalanine. Of all the DNA, just the CDR3 is kept, 36 bases in frame from base 1. CDR1 and CDR2 are drawn from the germline V gene (reference sequence): DFQATT, SNEGSKA. At the junction V is shortened by 3 bases and J by 8 bases, with 13 bases in between. Library generation was performed with RT-PCR. This sample was sequenced with an Illumina HiSeq 2500. TCRdb redid the processing of the public reads, applying fastp at Q25 and MiXCR, and retained in-frame beta chains. Each CDR3 protein gets just one entry, which takes the most common genes and DNA from the rows behind it. Present in this sample are approximately 480,000 distinct CDR3 sequences, approximately 11% of which were seen just once. Jointly, the top ten make up roughly 12% of the sample.

The chain is encoded by TRBV20-1 joined to TRBJ1-2; a tentative D call is TRBD1 (6 bases match). Here the sequenced sample was PBMCs from blood, taken 45 days after vaccination. The sequence was collected from a man over 45 who received an inactivated influenza vaccine. Donor details come from another sample of the same person, matched by shared clones. The CDR3 region has the sequence CSASRVGGGYTF. The nucleotide sequence is given as TGCAGTGCTAGCCGGGTTGGGGGCGGCTACACCTTC.